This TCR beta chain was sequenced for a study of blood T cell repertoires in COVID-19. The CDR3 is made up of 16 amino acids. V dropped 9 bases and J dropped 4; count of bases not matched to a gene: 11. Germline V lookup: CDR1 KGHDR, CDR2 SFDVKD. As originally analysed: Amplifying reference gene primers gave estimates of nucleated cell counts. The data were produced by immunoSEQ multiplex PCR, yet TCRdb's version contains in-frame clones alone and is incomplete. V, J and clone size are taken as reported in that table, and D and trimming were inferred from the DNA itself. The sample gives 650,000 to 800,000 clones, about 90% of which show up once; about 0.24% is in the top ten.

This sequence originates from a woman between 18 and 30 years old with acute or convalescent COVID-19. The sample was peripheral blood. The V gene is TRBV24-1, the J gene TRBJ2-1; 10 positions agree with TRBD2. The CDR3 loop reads CATAPTTSGLYNEQFF. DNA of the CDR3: TGTGCCACCGCGCCCACGACTAGCGGGCTTTACAATGAGCAGTTCTTC.